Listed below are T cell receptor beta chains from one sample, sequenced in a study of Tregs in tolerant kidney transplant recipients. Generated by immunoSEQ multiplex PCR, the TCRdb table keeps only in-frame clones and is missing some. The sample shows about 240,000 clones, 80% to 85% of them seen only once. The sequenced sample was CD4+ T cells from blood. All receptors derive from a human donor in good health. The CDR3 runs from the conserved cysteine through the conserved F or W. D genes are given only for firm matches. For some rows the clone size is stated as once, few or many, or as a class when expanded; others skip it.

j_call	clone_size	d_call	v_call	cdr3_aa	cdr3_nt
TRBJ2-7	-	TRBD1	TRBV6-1	CASSDQPQGQGFKDF	TGTGCCAGCAGTGACCAACCTCAGGGACAGGGGTTCAAGGACTTC
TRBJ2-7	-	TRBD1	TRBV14	CASSQDYTGGHF	TGTGCCAGCAGCCAAGATTACACAGGGGGCCACTTC
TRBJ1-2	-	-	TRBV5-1	CASSLANGERGYTF	TGCGCCAGCAGCTTGGCCAACGGAGAGAGGGGCTACACCTTC
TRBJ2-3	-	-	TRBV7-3	CASSLLASRTDTQYF	TGTGCCAGCAGCTTATTAGCCTCCCGCACAGATACGCAGTATTTT
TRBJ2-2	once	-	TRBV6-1	CASWRQRQTGELFF	TGTGCCTCGTGGAGACAAAGGCAGACCGGGGAGCTGTTTTTT
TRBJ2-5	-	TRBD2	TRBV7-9	CASSDSPRLAYQETQYF	TGTGCCAGCAGCGACAGCCCTAGACTAGCCTACCAAGAGACCCAGTACTTC
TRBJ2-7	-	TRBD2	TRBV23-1	CASSPGGGLSYEQYF	TGCGCCAGCAGCCCGGGGGGGGGTCTGAGCTACGAGCAGTACTTC
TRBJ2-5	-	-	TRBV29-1	CSVLGQGETQYF	TGCAGCGTCCTGGGCCAAGGAGAGACCCAGTACTTC
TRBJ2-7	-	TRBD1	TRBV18	CASSPPGTGYEQYF	TGTGCCAGCTCACCACCCGGGACAGGGTACGAGCAGTACTTC
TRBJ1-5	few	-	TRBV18	CASSSTVNVNQPQHF	TGTGCCAGCTCATCCACAGTAAACGTTAATCAGCCCCAGCATTTT
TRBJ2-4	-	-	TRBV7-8	CASSPISAVVQYF	TGTGCCAGCAGCCCGATATCGGCGGTTGTGCAGTACTTC
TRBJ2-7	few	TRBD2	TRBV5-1	CASRTSGQTYEQYF	TGCGCCAGCAGGACTAGCGGGCAGACCTACGAGCAGTACTTC
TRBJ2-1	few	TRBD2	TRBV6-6	CASSSPGLAKYNEQFF	TGTGCCAGCAGTTCCCCCGGACTAGCGAAGTACAATGAGCAGTTCTTC
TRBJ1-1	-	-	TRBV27	CASSLRGTNTEAFF	TGTGCCAGCAGTCTCCGGGGGACCAACACTGAAGCTTTCTTT
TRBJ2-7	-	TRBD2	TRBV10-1	CASSESLAGAYEQYF	TGCGCCAGCAGTGAGAGCCTAGCGGGTGCCTACGAGCAGTACTTC
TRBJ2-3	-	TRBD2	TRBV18	CASSPRRTSGTDTQYF	TGTGCCAGCTCACCACGAAGGACTAGCGGTACAGATACGCAGTATTTT
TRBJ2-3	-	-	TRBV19	CASSGDGYTDTQYF	TGTGCCAGTAGTGGGGACGGATACACAGATACGCAGTATTTT
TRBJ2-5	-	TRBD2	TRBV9	CASSEREGPETQYF	TGTGCCAGCAGCGAGCGGGAGGGCCCAGAGACCCAGTACTTC
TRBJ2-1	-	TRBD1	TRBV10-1	CASSDPGQGVNEQFF	TGCGCCAGCAGTGATCCAGGGCAGGGGGTAAATGAGCAGTTCTTC
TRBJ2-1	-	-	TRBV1	CTSSQPGREASYNEQFF	TGCACCAGCAGCCAGCCAGGGCGGGAGGCGTCCTACAATGAGCAGTTCTTC
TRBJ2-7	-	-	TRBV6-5	CASSSPASYEQYF	TGTGCCAGCAGTTCACCGGCCTCCTACGAGCAGTACTTC
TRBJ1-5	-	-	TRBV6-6	CASVDSSGYSNQPQHF	TGTGCCAGCGTGGACTCCTCGGGGTACAGCAATCAGCCCCAGCATTTT
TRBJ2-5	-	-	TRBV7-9	CASSLEKASVLTQYF	TGTGCCAGCAGCTTAGAAAAGGCTAGCGTCTTAACCCAGTACTTC
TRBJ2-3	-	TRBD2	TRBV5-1	CASASKRDYYTDTQYF	TGCGCCAGTGCCAGTAAACGGGACTACTACACAGATACGCAGTATTTT
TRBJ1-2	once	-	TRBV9	CASSVGNGYTF	TGTGCCAGCAGCGTAGGGAATGGCTACACCTTC
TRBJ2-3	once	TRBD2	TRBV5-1	CASSLGTTTDTQYF	TGCGCCAGCAGCCTAGGGACTACCACAGATACGCAGTATTTT
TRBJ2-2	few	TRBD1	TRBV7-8	CASSAIGGASTGELFF	TGTGCCAGCAGCGCAATAGGGGGCGCATCTACCGGGGAGCTGTTTTTT
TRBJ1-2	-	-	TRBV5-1	CASSPGVNYGYTF	TGCGCCAGCAGCCCGGGGGTCAACTATGGCTACACCTTC
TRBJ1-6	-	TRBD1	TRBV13	CASSLYVGQGKDSPLHF	TGTGCCAGCAGCTTATATGTAGGACAGGGAAAGGATTCACCCCTCCACTTT
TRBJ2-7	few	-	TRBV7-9	CASSSGLPPWEQYF	TGTGCCAGCAGTTCCGGACTCCCTCCGTGGGAGCAGTACTTC
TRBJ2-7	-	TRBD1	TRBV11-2	CASSPQGFYSYEQYF	TGTGCCAGCAGCCCACAGGGGTTTTACTCCTACGAGCAGTACTTC
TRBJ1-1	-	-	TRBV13	CASSRRHSMNTEAFF	TGTGCCAGCAGCCGACGACATAGTATGAACACTGAAGCTTTCTTT
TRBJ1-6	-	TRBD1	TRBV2	CASRAQGESPLHF	TGTGCCAGCAGGGCCCAGGGGGAATCACCCCTCCACTTT
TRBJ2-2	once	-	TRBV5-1	CASSFIGNTGELFF	TGCGCCAGCAGCTTTATAGGGAACACCGGGGAGCTGTTTTTT
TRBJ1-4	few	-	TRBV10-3	CAISVKNPYEKLFF	TGTGCCATCAGTGTGAAGAACCCTTATGAAAAACTGTTTTTT
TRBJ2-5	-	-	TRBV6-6	CASSYDLRGQETQYF	TGTGCCAGCAGTTACGACTTGAGGGGCCAAGAGACCCAGTACTTC
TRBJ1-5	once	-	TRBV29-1	CSVEAGQGQPQHF	TGCAGCGTTGAAGCAGGGCAAGGACAGCCCCAGCATTTT
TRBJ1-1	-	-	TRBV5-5	CASSSLGQSNTEAFF	TGTGCCAGCAGCTCCCTCGGACAGAGTAACACTGAAGCTTTCTTT
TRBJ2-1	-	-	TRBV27	CASSAWGPGEGQWTSGNGQFF	TGTGCCAGCAGTGCTTGGGGACCGGGGGAAGGACAGTGGACCTCCGGGAATGGGCAGTTCTTC
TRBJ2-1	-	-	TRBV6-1	CASSSNEQFF	TGTGCCAGCAGTTCCAATGAGCAGTTCTTC
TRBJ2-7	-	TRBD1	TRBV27	CASAPRQGGYEQYF	TGTGCCAGCGCCCCTCGACAGGGGGGCTACGAGCAGTACTTC
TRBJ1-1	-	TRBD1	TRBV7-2	CASSGQGAVGTEAFF	TGTGCCAGCAGTGGACAGGGGGCGGTAGGCACTGAAGCTTTCTTT
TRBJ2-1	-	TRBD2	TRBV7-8	CASSNGLAGGRHEQFF	TGTGCCAGCAGCAACGGACTAGCGGGGGGGAGGCATGAGCAGTTCTTC
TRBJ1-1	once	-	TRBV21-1	CASRRPPGQQGGHTEAFF	TGTGCCAGCAGGCGCCCCCCGGGACAGCAGGGGGGACACACTGAAGCTTTCTTT
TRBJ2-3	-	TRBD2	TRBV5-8	CASSNWGLASGYTQYF	TGTGCCAGCAGCAACTGGGGACTAGCAAGCGGGTATACGCAGTATTTT
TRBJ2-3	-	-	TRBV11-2	CASSYRTNTDTQYF	TGTGCCAGCAGCTACCGGACTAACACAGATACGCAGTATTTT
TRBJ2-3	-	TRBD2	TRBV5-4	CASSLGSGSADTQYF	TGTGCCAGCAGCTTGGGTAGCGGGAGTGCAGATACGCAGTATTTT
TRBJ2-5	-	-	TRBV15	CATSRDTRGGEQYF	TGTGCCACCAGCAGAGATACCAGGGGCGGGGAGCAGTACTTC
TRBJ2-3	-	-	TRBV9	CASSVLVTDTQYF	TGTGCCAGCAGCGTACTGGTCACAGATACGCAGTATTTT
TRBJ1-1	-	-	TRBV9	CASSVVGDLNTEAFF	TGTGCCAGCAGCGTAGTTGGGGACCTGAACACTGAAGCTTTCTTT
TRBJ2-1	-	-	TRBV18	CASSPSQGYNEQFF	TGTGCCAGCTCACCGTCGCAGGGCTACAATGAGCAGTTCTTC
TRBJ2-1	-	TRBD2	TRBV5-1	CASGLSTAGVYNEQFF	TGCGCCAGCGGCTTGTCTACGGCGGGAGTCTACAATGAGCAGTTCTTC
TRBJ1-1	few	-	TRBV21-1	CASSKTGLNTEAFF	TGTGCCAGCAGCAAGACAGGGTTGAACACTGAAGCTTTCTTT
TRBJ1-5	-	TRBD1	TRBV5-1	CASSLGVGRGSQHF	TGCGCCAGCAGCTTGGGGGTGGGCAGGGGGTCCCAGCATTTT
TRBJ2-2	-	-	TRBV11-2	CASSPGASGTYTGELFF	TGTGCCAGCAGCCCGGGGGCTAGCGGCACCTACACCGGGGAGCTGTTTTTT